A single sample is the source of the 13 T cell receptor beta chains below, sequenced in a study of T cells expressing NK-cell markers (dated by TCRdb to about 2020). Libraries were made using 5' RACE. Sequencing used an Illumina HiSeq 2000. TCRdb reprocessed the reads, so every CDR3 protein sequence counts as one entry and DNA is not shown. The sample has 500,000 or so distinct CDR3 sequences on record. Less than 4.5% of the sample is taken by the ten largest. Sample: blood T cells: a sorted CD56 or NKG2C T cell subset, CD4+ or CD8+ T cells, or bulk PBMC T cells (not recorded which). The origin of the receptors is a man younger than 30 in good health. Donor details come from another sample of the same person, matched by shared clones.

This chain links TRBV27 with TRBJ2-7. CDR3 size: 11 residues. Germline values: CDR1 MNHEY, CDR2 SMNVEV (reference sequence). The CDR3: CASSHNTEQYF.

V and J are TRBV6-1 and TRBJ1-6; no DNA is available, so the TRBD1 call from TCRdb remains unchecked. The CDR3 loop spans 14 amino acids. Per the germline V gene, CDR1 is MNHNS and CDR2 is SASEGT. CDR3 residues: CASSVDRGTSPLHF.

The chain uses TRBV5-1 and TRBJ2-5; TCRdb reports TRBD2, a call that lacks DNA to check it against. Per germline, CDR1 SGHRS and CDR2 YFSETQ. The CDR3 has 18 residues. CDR3 region: CASSLAHVLAGQQETQYF.

The chain is built from TRBV5-1 and TRBJ2-2; TCRdb reports TRBD1, a call that lacks DNA to check it against. The CDR3 totals 16 residues. Germline V gene data show CDR1 as SGHRS and CDR2 as YFSETQ. CDR3 residues: CASSLAGLGRTGELFF.

The chain has TRBV3-1 and TRBJ2-1; TCRdb lists TRBD1, though no DNA is available to test this call. Germline V gene data show CDR1 as LGHDT and CDR2 as YNNKEL (reference sequence). CDR3 size: 11 residues. CDR3 protein: CASTGGFEQFF.

This sequence joins TRBV30 and TRBJ2-7; without DNA, the TCRdb call of TRBD1 cannot be checked. The germline V gene encodes CDR1 GTSNPN and CDR2 SVGIG (reference sequence). CDR3 size: 13 residues. The chain's CDR3 is CALNRDRGYEQYF.

The chain has TRBV4-3 and TRBJ2-3; no DNA is available, so the TRBD1 call from TCRdb remains unchecked. CDR3 size: 15 residues. Germline CDR1 is LGHNA and CDR2 is YSLEER. This CDR3 is CASSQAFRPVDTQYF.

The rearrangement joins TRBV7-6 to TRBJ2-7; TCRdb designates TRBD1, a call that cannot be tested without DNA. There are 15 residues in the CDR3. Germline V CDR1 and CDR2: SGHVS, FNYEAQ. This chain's CDR3 is CASSLGTGVTDEQYF.

This chain links TRBV5-5 with TRBJ2-1. CDR1 is SGHKS and CDR2 is YYEKEE in the germline V gene (reference sequence). This CDR3 region has 16 residues. The CDR3 is CASSLVPPGQSNEQFF.

The J gene is TRBJ1-5, the V gene TRBV10-3. Germline assignment: CDR1 ENHRY and CDR2 SYGVKD. CDR3 length: 13 amino acids. The CDR3 reads CAITEGIDQPQHF.

V and J are TRBV7-9 and TRBJ2-1; the D call from TCRdb, TRBD2, cannot be confirmed without DNA. The CDR3 extends over 17 amino acids. Germline loops: CDR1 SEHNR, CDR2 FQNEAQ (reference sequence). The CDR3 spells CASSLGGLAVVYNEQFF.

This chain links TRBV27 with TRBJ2-5; TCRdb names TRBD2, which stays unverified in the absence of DNA. Germline values: CDR1 MNHEY, CDR2 SMNVEV (reference sequence). The CDR3 spans 14 residues. The CDR3 is CASSSKVGRETQYF.

The chain couples TRBV10-1 to TRBJ2-1; lacking DNA, the TRBD2 call made by TCRdb goes unchecked. This CDR3 has 15 amino acids. The V gene's germline CDR1 is WNHNN and CDR2 SYGVQD (reference sequence). CDR3 loop: CASSTGTEAPNEQFF.